These 18 T cell receptor beta chains came from one sample sequenced in a study of monozygotic twins with inflammatory bowel disease. Reanalyzing the 5' RACE reads, TCRdb keeps one entry per CDR3 protein, without DNA. The data show about 380,000 distinct CDR3 sequences, and the top ten clones hold just over 2.5%. Material for sequencing was blood. These receptors all stem from a human donor with ulcerative colitis or Crohn's disease, or a healthy co-twin of an affected twin (not recorded which).

This chain uses TRBV11-3 with TRBJ2-2; TCRdb calls TRBD2, which cannot be checked without DNA. This CDR3 region has 15 residues. Germline loops: CDR1 SGHNT, CDR2 YENEEA. CDR3 residues: CASSLGRAHTGELFF.

This rearrangement joins TRBV18 to TRBJ2-3; the TRBD1 assignment by TCRdb is unverifiable without DNA. Germline V gene lookup returns CDR1 KGHSH and CDR2 LQKENI. This CDR3 region has 16 residues. The CDR3 sequence: CASSPGTPVSTDTQYF.

V is TRBV7-3 and J is TRBJ1-1; TCRdb returns TRBD1, unconfirmable since there is no DNA. The CDR3 totals 14 residues. Germline V CDR1 and CDR2: SGHTA, FQGTGA. The CDR3 region is CASSAVTGVTEAFF.

This chain joins TRBV29-1 and TRBJ2-3; TCRdb's D call, TRBD1, is unchecked because there is no DNA. Germline loops: CDR1 SQVTM, CDR2 ANQGSEA. The CDR3 loop spans 14 amino acids. The CDR3 reads CSVGFDPHTDTQYF.

The rearrangement joins TRBV5-1 to TRBJ2-3; TCRdb returns TRBD1, unconfirmable since there is no DNA. The CDR3 has 13 residues. The germline V gene encodes CDR1 SGHRS and CDR2 YFSETQ. The CDR3 sequence is CASSLSPGQAQYF. Supplemented by reference TRBV5-1 and TRBJ2-3, the full variable domain reads KAGVTQTPRYLIKTRGQQVTLSCSPISGHRSVSWYQQTPGQGLQFLFEYFSETQRNKGNFPGRFSGRQFSNSRSEMNVSTLELGDSALYLCASSLSPGQAQYFGPGTRLTVL.

The rearrangement uses TRBV12-3 or TRBV12-4 and TRBJ1-6; the D call from TCRdb, TRBD1, cannot be confirmed without DNA. This CDR3 is built from 15 residues. The CDR3 loop is CASTPGSVSRSPLHF.

This chain joins TRBV6-2 or TRBV6-3 and TRBJ1-1; the D call of TRBD1 rests on TCRdb alone, since no DNA is present to check it. Germline CDR1 is MNHEY and CDR2 is SVGEGT. The CDR3 is 15 amino acids. Here the CDR3 reads CASSSEQGRSREAFF.

This chain joins TRBV7-2 and TRBJ1-5; the D gene TCRdb calls, TRBD1, cannot be checked with no DNA. Germline-derived CDR1 and CDR2 are SGHTA and FQGNSA. The CDR3 spans 16 residues. CDR3 in amino acids: CASSLYIGVSDQPQHF.

The chain links TRBV5-1 to TRBJ1-3. Germline CDR1 and CDR2: SGHRS and YFSETQ. The CDR3 contains 16 residues. The CDR3 here is CASSLAGSAGGNTIYF.

The chain recombines TRBV29-1 with TRBJ2-1. This CDR3 contains 11 residues. CDR1 and CDR2 (germline): SQVTM, ANQGSEA. The CDR3 is CSITLAGEQFF.

This chain uses TRBV7-6 with TRBJ2-1; TCRdb lists TRBD2, though no DNA is available to test this call. Germline lookup yields CDR1 SGHVS and CDR2 FNYEAQ. The CDR3 extends over 19 amino acids. CDR3 amino acids: CASSFMGLAGGSRSDEQFF.

This chain uses TRBV12-3 or TRBV12-4 with TRBJ1-2; lacking DNA, the TRBD1 call made by TCRdb goes unchecked. This CDR3 has 13 residues. The CDR3 region is CASSLTGTSGYTF.

This chain uses TRBV7-9 with TRBJ1-3; with no DNA, the TCRdb D assignment of TRBD1 cannot be verified. Per germline, CDR1 SEHNR and CDR2 FQNEAQ (reference sequence). The CDR3 covers 16 residues. The CDR3 here is CASSPVKGVPGNTIYF.

The gene calls are TRBV5-4 and TRBJ1-1; TCRdb reports TRBD1, a call that lacks DNA to check it against. The CDR3 runs to 16 residues. CDR1 and CDR2 from the germline V gene are SGHNT and YYREEE (reference sequence). This CDR3 reads CASSWGTVYSPTEAFF.

The J gene is TRBJ2-7, the V gene TRBV11-1; TCRdb reports TRBD1, a call that lacks DNA to check it against. The CDR3 is 14 amino acids. Germline V gene lookup returns CDR1 SGHAT and CDR2 FQDESV (reference sequence). The CDR3 is CASSLVFRDGEQYF.

V and J are TRBV5-1 and TRBJ1-6. Germline V gives CDR1 SGHRS, CDR2 YFSETQ. The CDR3 extends over 13 amino acids. Here the CDR3 reads CASSLVSGSPLHF.

This rearrangement joins TRBV4-2 to TRBJ2-2. In germline, CDR1 is LGHNA, CDR2 YNFKEQ. The CDR3 has 13 amino acids. The CDR3 sequence is CASSQGQPGELFF.

The chain employs TRBV7-6 and TRBJ1-6; there is no DNA to check the TCRdb D call of TRBD1. The germline V gene has CDR1 SGHVS and CDR2 FNYEAQ. The CDR3 has 20 residues. This chain's CDR3 is CASSPEFPSSIRSSNSPLHF.